A single sample gave rise to the 21 T cell receptor beta chains below, sequenced in a study of blood T cell repertoires in COVID-19. Repertoires were generated with immunoSEQ multiplex PCR, while TCRdb's copy carries only in-frame clones and drops some. Counted here are 150,000 to 200,000 clones, over 75% occurring once; the ten biggest clones make up 9.5% to 11%. The sample consisted of PBMCs or T cells enriched from blood (not recorded which). These receptors were obtained from a man between 45 and 60 years old who had recovered from COVID-19.

The CDR3, as DNA: TGTGCCAGCAGCGGAGGTCCAGGGGGCACAGATACGCAGTATTTT. Its protein product is CASSGGPGGTDTQYF. This sequence joins TRBV7-9 and TRBJ2-3; maybe TRBD1 (6 bases). The V and J ends lost 5 bases and 1 base respectively, with 13 bases between them. The CDR3 runs 15 residues. The germline V gene has CDR1 SEHNR and CDR2 FQNEAQ (reference sequence).

The gene calls are TRBV5-1 and TRBJ2-5, with 11 nucleotides matching TRBD2. J lost 4 bases, V lost 3 bases, and 14 bases had no gene match. Germline CDR1 is SGHRS and CDR2 is YFSETQ. The CDR3 is 18 residues long. CDR3 sequence reads: CASSSMTSGVPGLETQYF. The CDR3 region has the DNA TGCGCCAGCAGCTCGATGACTAGCGGGGTCCCCGGCCTAGAGACCCAGTACTTC.

This clone was observed once. This rearrangement joins TRBV4-1 to TRBJ1-2, with 8 bases identical to TRBD1. Losses at the gene ends were 2 bases for V and 3 bases for J; bases not matched to a gene: 8. Germline V gene data show CDR1 as MGHRA and CDR2 as YSYEKL. The CDR3 runs to 16 residues. The CDR3 nucleotides are TGCGCCAGCAGCCAAAACCCGGGACAGGTTGACTATGGCTACACCTTC. Residues: CASSQNPGQVDYGYTF.

The V gene is TRBV11-3, the J gene TRBJ2-7; 8 positions agree with TRBD1. V lost 5 bases, J lost 3 bases, and 3 bases stayed unmatched. Germline V gene data show CDR1 as SGHNT and CDR2 as YENEEA. This CDR3 is 13 amino acids long. The DNA for the CDR3 is TGTGCCAGCAGCGTCGACAGGGGCTACGAGCAGTACTTC. Translation: CASSVDRGYEQYF.

This clone showed up just once. V gene TRBV7-2 combines with J gene TRBJ1-5; no firm D call. Germline V gene data show CDR1 as SGHTA and CDR2 as FQGNSA. Trimming shortened V by 1 base and J by 4 bases, and 11 bases separated the two germline ends. This CDR3 is built from 15 residues. The CDR3 DNA reads as TGTGCCAGCAGCTTAGTTGGGGAGACTAATCAGCCCCAGCATTTT. The encoded protein is CASSLVGETNQPQHF.

CDR3 in amino acids: CSVAGINYGYTF. The CDR3 nucleotides read TGCAGCGTAGCAGGGATAAACTATGGCTACACCTTC. The rearrangement joins TRBV29-1 to TRBJ1-2, with D perhaps TRBD1 (5 bases). The V and J ends lost 6 bases and 2 bases respectively, with 10 bases between them. CDR3 length: 12 residues. Germline V gene data show CDR1 as SQVTM and CDR2 as ANQGSEA.

This CDR3 is CASSAGARNTEAFF. The CDR3 DNA is TGTGCCAGCTCAGCAGGGGCGCGGAACACTGAAGCTTTCTTT. The gene calls are TRBV7-3 and TRBJ1-1; possibly TRBD1 for D (6 bases). The V and J ends lost 8 bases and 1 base respectively, with 14 bases between them. Germline V gives CDR1 SGHTA, CDR2 FQGTGA. CDR3 length: 14 amino acids.

The CDR3 region is CATSRATGVGYEQYF. CDR3 sequence (DNA): TGTGCCACCAGCAGAGCTACAGGGGTGGGCTACGAGCAGTACTTC. The chain is built from TRBV15 and TRBJ2-7; 7 nucleotides line up with TRBD1. V shed 1 base, J shed 3 bases, and the junction held 6 bases outside the gene matches. The CDR3 covers 15 residues. CDR1 is LNHNV and CDR2 is YYDKDF in the germline V gene (reference sequence).

This chain uses TRBV9 with TRBJ2-5; TRBD2 aligns across 10 bases. Germline values: CDR1 SGDLS, CDR2 YYNGEE. The J segment lost 2 bases and the V segment lost 0 bases, leaving 7 bases of the junction unmatched. The CDR3 totals 17 residues. The CDR3 protein is CASSVDIAGGLQETQYF. In DNA form, the CDR3 reads TGTGCCAGCAGCGTAGATATAGCGGGGGGCCTTCAAGAGACCCAGTACTTC.

Concerning this clone: Its ends do not fully match the called genes, so a read error is possible. This rearrangement joins TRBV2 to TRBJ2-1; TRBD2 agrees at 15 bases. Germline V lookup: CDR1 SNHLY, CDR2 FYNNEI. The CDR3 spans 18 residues. CDR3: CASSEGLAGGLVGNEQFF. The CDR3 DNA sequence: TGTGCCAGCAGCGAAGGACTAGCGGGAGGGCTGGTAGGAAATGAGCAGTTCTTC.

The J gene is TRBJ1-1, the V gene TRBV6-4; TRBD1 is a possible D gene (5 bases). Per germline, CDR1 MRHNA and CDR2 SNTAGT. The germline V and J ends were trimmed by 6 bases and 2 bases, with 16 bases remaining between them. The CDR3 totals 15 residues. The CDR3 sequence: CASRKEGWDNTEAFF. CDR3 bases: TGTGCCAGCAGGAAGGAGGGATGGGACAACACTGAAGCTTTCTTT.

The chain is built from TRBV28 and TRBJ2-7; TRBD1 matches 7 bases. In germline, CDR1 is MDHEN, CDR2 SYDVKM. The CDR3 is 14 residues long. V trimming: 4 bases; J trimming: 3 bases; junction bases outside the gene matches: 6. This CDR3 reads CASSSPTGIYEQYF. The CDR3, as DNA: TGTGCCAGCAGTTCCCCGACAGGGATCTACGAGCAGTACTTC. Full variable domain (remainder filled in from reference TRBV28 and TRBJ2-7): DVKVTQSSRYLVKRTGEKVFLECVQDMDHENMFWYRQDPGLGLRLIYFSYDVKMKEKGDIPEGYSVSREKKERFSLILESASTNQTSMYLCASSSPTGIYEQYFGPGTRLTVT.

This clone was seen a single time. This chain uses TRBV30 with TRBJ2-1; TRBD2 matches 8 bases. V shed 4 bases and J 2 bases; nucleotides not matched to a gene: 10. The CDR3 loop spans 16 amino acids. Germline V gives CDR1 GTSNPN, CDR2 SVGIG (reference sequence). The CDR3 nucleotides are TGTGCCTGGACCGGGGATGTCGGGGGGGCCTACAATGAGCAGTTCTTC. This codes for CAWTGDVGGAYNEQFF.

On this clone: A junction boundary mismatches the germline segment, possibly from a read error. This sequence joins TRBV19 and TRBJ1-1, with no clear D. The CDR3 runs to 14 residues. CDR1 is LNHDA, CDR2 SQIVND, per germline (reference sequence). This CDR3 reads CASSIGRVNTGAFF. The CDR3 DNA reads as TGTGCCAGTAGTATAGGACGGGTCAACACTGGAGCTTTCTTT.

This clone occurred a few times. This chain connects TRBV29-1 to TRBJ2-6; 12 positions match TRBD1. The germline gives CDR1 SQVTM, CDR2 ANQGSEA. The J segment lost 13 bases and the V segment lost 3 bases, leaving 1 base of the junction unmatched. The CDR3 covers 12 residues. The CDR3 DNA is TGCAGCGTTGAGGGACAGGGGGCGGTCCTGACTTTC. Its translation: CSVEGQGAVLTF.

This clone was seen only a few times. The chain employs TRBV19 and TRBJ2-1; 12 nucleotides align to TRBD2. V was pared by 10 bases and J by 3 bases, with 7 bases of the junction left unmatched. The germline CDR1 and CDR2 sequences are LNHDA and SQIVND (reference sequence). CDR3 length: 15 residues. CDR3 in amino acids: CATALAGGNYNEQFF. The CDR3 region has the DNA TGTGCCACCGCCCTAGCGGGGGGGAACTACAATGAGCAGTTCTTC. Filled out from reference TRBV19 and TRBJ2-1, the complete variable domain reads DGGITQSPKYLFRKEGQNVTLSCEQNLNHDAMYWYRQDPGQGLRLIYYSQIVNDFQKGDIAEGYSVSREKKESFPLTVTSAQKNPTAFYLCATALAGGNYNEQFFGPGTRLTVL.

The chain has TRBV18 and TRBJ2-7; 7 positions agree with TRBD2. CDR1 is KGHSH and CDR2 is LQKENI in the germline V gene. J gave up 0 bases and V 2 bases, and 7 bases lay outside the gene matches. The CDR3 has 16 residues. The CDR3 protein is CASSPRREGISYEQYF. CDR3 bases: TGTGCCAGCTCACCAAGGAGGGAGGGGATCTCCTACGAGCAGTACTTC.

This rearrangement joins TRBV2 to TRBJ2-1; TRBD2 might be the D (6 bases). V was trimmed by 7 bases and J by 9 bases, leaving 19 bases between them. From germline, CDR1 is SNHLY and CDR2 FYNNEI. This CDR3 spans 14 amino acids. This chain's CDR3 is CASKRSSEVGEQFF. The CDR3 DNA reads TGTGCCAGCAAAAGGTCTAGCGAGGTGGGTGAGCAGTTCTTC.

The chain is built from TRBV9 and TRBJ2-3, with 10 bases fitting TRBD2. The V segment lost 0 bases and the J segment 6 bases; nucleotides outside the gene matches: 7. The CDR3 runs to 16 residues. The germline V gene has CDR1 SGDLS and CDR2 YYNGEE. Here the CDR3 reads CASSVVASGGGDTQYF. The CDR3 DNA reads as TGTGCCAGCAGCGTAGTGGCTAGCGGGGGTGGGGATACGCAGTATTTT.

J is TRBJ1-2 and V is TRBV15; 7 bases agree with TRBD1. This CDR3 has 15 amino acids. The ends lost 0 bases at V and 2 bases at J; junction bases unmatched: 3. From germline, CDR1 is LNHNV and CDR2 YYDKDF (reference sequence). The CDR3 is CATSREVRGNYGYTF. CDR3 DNA: TGTGCCACCAGCAGAGAAGTCAGGGGGAACTATGGCTACACCTTC.

The chain recombines TRBV24-1 with TRBJ2-3; D remains unclear. V lost 0 bases and J 4 bases, leaving 13 bases between the germline ends. The CDR3 consists of 16 residues. Germline V gene data show CDR1 as KGHDR and CDR2 as SFDVKD. In DNA, the CDR3 is TGTGCCACCAGTGATTTGGGCGGCGCCTGGGCAGATACGCAGTATTTT. Translation: CATSDLGGAWADTQYF.